This T cell receptor beta chain comes out of a study of lymphopenia after photon versus proton radiotherapy. Whole-study findings and limits: A bigger post-nadir fall in TCR diversity correlated inversely with survival time in deceased patients.

TCRdb's copy holds only in-frame clones and misses some; the assay was immunoSEQ multiplex PCR. Altogether approximately 160,000 clones are present, 75% to 90% being singletons, with the ten largest covering about 4.3%. Only one count was recorded for this clone. Its target is not known. The clonotype was recovered from a man aged 50 to 59 with gastric cancer. Sequenced material: peripheral blood, taken from a patient treated with photon-based radiotherapy.

The CDR3 loop is CASSSGTGPNYGYTF. In DNA, the CDR3 is TGTGCCAGCAGCTCCGGGACAGGGCCAAACTATGGCTACACCTTC. The rearrangement joins TRBV13 to TRBJ1-2; 9 bases map to TRBD1. Germline trimming cut 4 bases from V and 2 bases from J; bases unmatched to any gene: 5. Germline loops: CDR1 PRHDT, CDR2 FYEKMQ (reference sequence). The CDR3 length is 15 residues.